These 2 T cell receptor beta chains originate from one sample sequenced in a study of tumor and adjacent non-tumor tissue in lung cancer. The template was RNA from unsorted bulk tissue. More than 3 cm separated this lung sample from the edge of the tumor. Three rounds of nested PCR, following a modified ARM-PCR protocol, produced the TCRbeta library. TCRdb reprocessed the multiplex PCR reads via MiXCR and lists one record per CDR3 protein. In the table there are about 90,000 distinct CDR3 sequences, 76% of which are singletons. Sequencing used distant non-tumor lung tissue. The source is a woman aged 45-59 years with non-small cell lung cancer.

This clonotype was observed a single time. One junction end does not reproduce the germline sequence, and a read error may be involved. The V call is TRBV4-2, the J call TRBJ2-2; 8 bases are shared with TRBD2. The CDR3 loop spans 12 amino acids. Germline V gene sequence: CDR1 LGHNA, CDR2 YNFKEQ. The CDR3 region has the DNA TGTGCCAGCAGCCGGGCCGGGGGGGAGCTGTTGTTT. Protein: CASSRAGGELLF.

The CDR3 coding sequence is TGTGCCATCAATGGGGGAAAGGATGGGGACACTGAAGCTTTCTTT. It encodes CAINGGKDGDTEAFF. This chain links TRBV10-3 with TRBJ1-1; tentative D call: TRBD1 (5 bases). The CDR3 extends over 15 amino acids. Trimming took 7 bases from V and 3 from J, leaving 18 bases between them. Looked up from germline, CDR1 is ENHRY and CDR2 is SYGVKD.